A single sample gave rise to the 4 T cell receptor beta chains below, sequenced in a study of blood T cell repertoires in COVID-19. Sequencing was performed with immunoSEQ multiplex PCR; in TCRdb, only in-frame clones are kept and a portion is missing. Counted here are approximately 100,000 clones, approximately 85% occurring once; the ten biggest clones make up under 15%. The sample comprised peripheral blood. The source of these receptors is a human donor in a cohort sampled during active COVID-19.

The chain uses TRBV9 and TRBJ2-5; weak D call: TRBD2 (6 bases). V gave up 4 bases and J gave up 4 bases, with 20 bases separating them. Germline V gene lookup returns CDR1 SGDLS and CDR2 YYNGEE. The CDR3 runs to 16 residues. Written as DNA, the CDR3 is TGTGCCAGCAGCCCCCGACCCTACGGGAGCGGAGAGACCCAGTACTTC. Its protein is CASSPRPYGSGETQYF.

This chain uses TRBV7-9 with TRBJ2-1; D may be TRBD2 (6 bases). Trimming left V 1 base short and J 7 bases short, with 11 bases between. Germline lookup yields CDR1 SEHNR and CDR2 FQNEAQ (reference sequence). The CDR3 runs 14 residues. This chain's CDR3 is CASSLVVGGNEQFF. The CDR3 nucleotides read TGTGCCAGCAGCTTAGTCGTGGGAGGAAATGAGCAGTTCTTC. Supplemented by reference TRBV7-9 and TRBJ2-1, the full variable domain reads DTGVSQNPRHKITKRGQNVTFRCDPISEHNRLYWYRQTLGQGPEFLTYFQNEAQLEKSRLLSDRFSAERPKGSFSTLEIQRTEQGDSAMYLCASSLVVGGNEQFFGPGTRLTVL.

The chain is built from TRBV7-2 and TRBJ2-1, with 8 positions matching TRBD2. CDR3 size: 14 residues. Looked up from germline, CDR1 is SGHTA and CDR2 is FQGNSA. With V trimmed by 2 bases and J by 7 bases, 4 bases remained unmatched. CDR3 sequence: CASSLRGLVNEQFF. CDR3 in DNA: TGTGCCAGCAGCTTAAGGGGACTAGTGAATGAGCAGTTCTTC.

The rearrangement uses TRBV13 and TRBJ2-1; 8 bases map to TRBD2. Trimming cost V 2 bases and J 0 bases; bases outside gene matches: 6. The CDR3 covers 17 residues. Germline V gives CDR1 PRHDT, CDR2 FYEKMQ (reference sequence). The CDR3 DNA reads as TGTGCCAGCAGCTTACGGGGCGGGGGGAGCTCCTACAATGAGCAGTTCTTC. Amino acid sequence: CASSLRGGGSSYNEQFF.